Presented here are 13 T cell receptor beta chains from one specimen sequenced in a study of spatial heterogeneity in lung cancer. TCRdb analysed the 5' RACE reads with MiXCR anew, one entry per CDR3 protein. This sample has about 40,000 distinct CDR3 sequences, with approximately 5.2% found just once. Stated time point: sample taken at primary tumor resection. Sequenced here: PBMCs, sampled at surgery. These receptors all come from a female donor with early-stage non-small cell lung cancer.

This clonotype has a count of ten or more. The chain recombines TRBV20-1 with TRBJ2-7; D might be TRBD2 (6 bases). CDR3 size: 15 residues. V shed 0 bases and J shed 6 bases, with 18 bases lying between them. Germline loops: CDR1 DFQATT, CDR2 SNEGSKA (reference sequence). CDR3 loop: CSAREIPGLLGEQYF. CDR3 nucleotides: TGCAGTGCTAGAGAGATCCCGGGACTCCTTGGCGAGCAGTACTTC.

This clonotype appeared once. The rearrangement links TRBV5-4 to TRBJ1-4; D is unclear. V was trimmed by 4 bases and J by 7 bases, leaving 17 bases between them. CDR1 and CDR2 (germline): SGHNT, YYREEE (reference sequence). This CDR3 region has 15 residues. CDR3 DNA sequence: TGTGCCAGCAGCGAGGGATTCGTAAAAGGTGAAAAACTGTTTTTT. Amino acids: CASSEGFVKGEKLFF.

The chain joins TRBV3-1 to TRBJ2-7; tentatively, D is TRBD2 (5 bases). Trimming removed 0 bases at V and 3 bases at J, with 12 bases between. This CDR3 has 15 residues. The germline V gene has CDR1 LGHDT and CDR2 YNNKEL (reference sequence). This CDR3 reads CASSQEGAPRYEQYF. CDR3 in DNA: TGTGCCAGCAGCCAAGAGGGAGCCCCGCGCTACGAGCAGTACTTC.

This clonotype has ten or more counts. This rearrangement joins TRBV20-1 to TRBJ2-4, with D possibly matching TRBD2 (5 bases). The CDR3 has 14 amino acids. Germline V CDR1 and CDR2: DFQATT, SNEGSKA (reference sequence). The V gene lost 4 bases and the J gene lost 5 bases, with 15 bases spanning the gap. DNA for the CDR3: TGCAGTGCTATGGTCCGGGGAAGAGAAAACATTCAGTACTTC. Residues: CSAMVRGRENIQYF.

This clonotype has only a few counts. J is TRBJ2-7 and V is TRBV6-2 or TRBV6-3, with 7 nucleotides matching TRBD2. V shed 2 bases and J 5 bases; nucleotides not matched to a gene: 9. The CDR3 runs 15 residues. Looked up from germline, CDR1 is MNHEY and CDR2 is SVGEGT. The CDR3 region is CASSYGRGFSDEQYF. CDR3 DNA sequence: TGTGCCAGCAGTTACGGGAGGGGATTTAGCGACGAGCAGTACTTC.

This clonotype was detected only a few times. A junction end diverges from the germline sequence, so it may reflect a read error. The chain has TRBV7-7 and TRBJ2-3; 11 positions match TRBD2. The CDR3 has 14 amino acids. Per the germline V gene, CDR1 is SSHAT and CDR2 is FNYEAQ (reference sequence). CDR3 in amino acids: CASSVGLAGDTQYF. The CDR3 DNA follows: TGTGCTAGCAGCGTAGGACTAGCGGGAGATACGCAGTATTTT.

This clonotype has a handful of counts. V gene TRBV28 combines with J gene TRBJ1-2; 8 bases are shared with TRBD1. The V gene's germline CDR1 is MDHEN and CDR2 SYDVKM. The CDR3 has 15 residues. V was clipped by 7 bases and J by 4 bases; unmatched bases: 11. The CDR3 spells CASTLYRGQGYGYTF. The CDR3 nucleotides are TGTGCCAGCACCCTTTATAGAGGACAGGGCTATGGCTACACCTTC.

This clonotype was seen at least ten times. This chain joins TRBV5-1 and TRBJ1-6; 8 bases match TRBD1. Trimming cost V 4 bases and J 10 bases; bases outside gene matches: 10. This CDR3 has 15 residues. CDR1 is SGHRS, CDR2 YFSETQ, per germline. The CDR3 DNA sequence: TGCGCCAGCAGCCTCACGACAGGGGACGGGTCACCCCTCCACTTT. Amino acid sequence: CASSLTTGDGSPLHF.

This clonotype was counted ten times or more. The chain recombines TRBV28 with TRBJ1-1; 8 bases match TRBD1. The CDR3 spans 15 residues. Germline CDR1 reads MDHEN; CDR2 reads SYDVKM. V gave up 5 bases and J gave up 0 bases; unmatched junction bases: 5. The CDR3 DNA reads TGTGCCAGCAGTGCAACGACAGGGGTGAACACTGAAGCTTTCTTT. Translated: CASSATTGVNTEAFF.

This clonotype was observed at least ten times. The chain links TRBV7-3 to TRBJ2-2; D might be TRBD2 (5 bases). Germline loops: CDR1 SGHTA, CDR2 FQGTGA. The V gene lost 8 bases and the J gene lost 3 bases, with 10 bases spanning the gap. CDR3 length: 13 residues. The CDR3 region is CASGLMHTGELFF. CDR3 coding DNA: TGTGCCAGCGGACTGATGCACACCGGGGAGCTGTTTTTT.

This clonotype was counted at least ten times. This chain joins TRBV28 and TRBJ2-7; 13 bases map to TRBD2. Unmatched junction bases numbered 10, after V lost 5 bases and J lost 0 bases. The length of the CDR3 is 18 residues. Germline assignment: CDR1 MDHEN and CDR2 SYDVKM. CDR3 bases: TGTGCCAGCAGTGCCCCGACTAGCGGGGGGCCCAGCTCCTACGAGCAGTACTTC. It is translated as CASSAPTSGGPSSYEQYF.

The chain joins TRBV27 to TRBJ1-6, with 10 bases fitting TRBD1. This CDR3 comprises 14 residues. Trimming took 7 bases from V and 7 from J; bases not matched to a gene: 4. From germline, CDR1 is MNHEY and CDR2 SMNVEV (reference sequence). CDR3 sequence (DNA): TGTGCCAGCACCAAGACAGGGGGCAATTCACCCCTCCACTTT. Translation: CASTKTGGNSPLHF.

The sample holds many counts of this clonotype. J is TRBJ2-6 and V is TRBV19, with 7 bases fitting TRBD1. Per the germline V gene, CDR1 is LNHDA and CDR2 is SQIVND (reference sequence). V was pared by 9 bases and J by 2 bases, with 7 bases of the junction left unmatched. There are 15 residues in the CDR3. The CDR3 sequence: CARAKGAPGANVLTF. The CDR3 nucleotides are TGTGCCAGAGCGAAGGGGGCACCTGGGGCCAACGTCCTGACTTTC.